The rows below give T cell receptor beta chains drawn from one sample of a study of blood T cell repertoires in COVID-19. Some clones are missing from TCRdb's copy, which holds only in-frame ones; the method was immunoSEQ multiplex PCR. The sample has about 160,000 clones; 79% are singletons. Sequenced: peripheral blood. The source of these receptors is a woman between 55 and 75 years old with COVID-19, enrolled during active disease. Each CDR3 is given with its conserved first and last residue.

j_call v_call cdr3_aa
TRBJ1-1 TRBV27 CASSFRENTEAFF
TRBJ1-2 TRBV6-5 CASSYRGAGGDGYTF
TRBJ1-1 TRBV10-2 CASSSRVEAFF
TRBJ2-2 TRBV9 CASSAGTSGSTGELFF
TRBJ1-2 TRBV6-8 CASSFGQGGKNYGYTF
TRBJ2-5 TRBV6-1 CASSSGGPGEETQYF
TRBJ1-6 TRBV7-9 CASSLATGVSYNSPLHF
TRBJ2-2 TRBV7-9 CASSNLGLRGTNTGELFF
TRBJ2-6 TRBV19 CASAGASGANVLTF
TRBJ1-6 TRBV4-3 CASSQGGGRSNSPLHF
TRBJ2-3 TRBV18 CASSQGLALTGTQYF
TRBJ1-2 TRBV5-1 CASSLDRGTVDGYTF
TRBJ2-3 TRBV28 CASSFLAGKVVRIDTQYF
TRBJ2-5 TRBV14 CASSQVSGRETQYF
TRBJ1-6 TRBV7-3 CASSTRGGTGSPLHF
TRBJ2-5 TRBV5-8 CASSLGRLAGGQETQYF
TRBJ1-1 TRBV6-5 CASRPDRGRTEAFF
TRBJ1-4 TRBV5-1 CASTLGTGGISWEKLFF
TRBJ1-3 TRBV7-6 CASSLAPRDGNTIYF
TRBJ1-1 TRBV11-2 CASSFGQNTEAFF
TRBJ1-6 TRBV3-1/TRBV3-2 CASSPLRGANYNSPLHF
TRBJ1-5 TRBV19 CASSNEGFGSQPQHF
TRBJ1-4 TRBV4-1 CASSPWGGLATNEKLFF
TRBJ2-1 TRBV29-1 CSGAGATRSYNEQFF
TRBJ1-1 TRBV11-3 CASSPRPNTEAFF
TRBJ1-4 TRBV27 CASSLTGGNEKLFF
TRBJ1-3 TRBV5-4 CASSLDRAGNTIYF
TRBJ1-5 TRBV7-9 CASSLGADQPQHF
TRBJ2-5 TRBV5-6 CASSSFGGIETQYF
TRBJ2-7 TRBV30 CAWRGDRANEQYF
TRBJ2-3 TRBV5-1 CASSLGQGLAGGATDTQYF
TRBJ2-7 TRBV1 CTSSPGTSGPSSYEQYF
TRBJ1-2 TRBV9 CASSVGGQGDYGYTF
TRBJ2-3 TRBV11-2 CASSLYAGGDTQYF
TRBJ2-7 TRBV5-1 CASSTGRTPPPDEQYF
TRBJ2-1 TRBV5-4 CASSFRDYYNEQFF
TRBJ1-1 TRBV15 CATSREMGLMNTEAFF
TRBJ2-5 TRBV7-3 CASSLTGLAGAAGETQYF
TRBJ1-4 TRBV29-1 CSVAAVGGEKLFF
TRBJ1-2 TRBV7-9 CASSLVRPVTSVAHGYTF
TRBJ2-3 TRBV5-5 CASSFGQTTDTQYF
TRBJ2-3 TRBV5-4 CASSPHRQGGPDTQYF
TRBJ2-3 TRBV3-1/TRBV3-2 CASSPSSGRREDTQYF
TRBJ1-5 TRBV7-8 CASSLEQGQDQPQHF
TRBJ1-1 TRBV15 CATSRGGGFEAFF
TRBJ2-1 TRBV24-1 CATSDPGQGRNEQFF
TRBJ1-2 TRBV19 CASRVGAAADYGYTF
TRBJ2-6 TRBV13 CASSFLGSGANVLTF
TRBJ2-1 TRBV4-1 CASRAERGYNEQFF
TRBJ2-1 TRBV7-2 CASSPLRDYLGNEQFF
TRBJ2-3 TRBV4-2 CASSQVGGRVGTDTQYF
TRBJ2-5 TRBV6-5 CASSYSTGKETQYF
TRBJ1-5 TRBV9 CASSPGGGQPQHF
TRBJ2-5 TRBV19 CASSIVSSPGGRETQYF
TRBJ1-1 TRBV7-9 CASSLNGVMKNTEAFF
TRBJ1-5 TRBV10-3 CAISVQGEGQPQHF
TRBJ2-1 TRBV5-5 CASSTRSSSYIEQFF